What follows is one T cell receptor (beta chain) and its context. Its target is not known. The data derive from a study of beta chain features in type 1 diabetes. Overall study findings and caveats: Cells carrying high TCR expression could end up over-represented when cDNA is sequenced.

This CDR3 spans 14 amino acids. From germline, CDR1 is GTSNPN and CDR2 SVGIG (reference sequence). Trimming cost V 3 bases and J 7 bases; bases outside gene matches: 12. Sequenced material consisted of expressed TCRB transcripts (all of the isolated RNA was reverse transcribed). Repertoires were generated with immunoSEQ multiplex PCR, while TCRdb's copy carries only in-frame clones and drops some. The data contain about 40,000 clones, 49% of them seen just once; the ten biggest clones take up 0.72%. The source of this sequence is a woman younger than 30 in good health. This chain links TRBV30 with TRBJ2-7; 7 positions match TRBD2. Sequencing was done on a sample of central memory CD4+ T cells from blood. CDR3: CAWSLSAGAWEQYF. The CDR3 region has the DNA TGTGCCTGGAGCCTATCTGCGGGAGCTTGGGAGCAGTACTTC.